The T cell receptor beta chain under discussion was sequenced for a study of naive and memory T cell subsets. This clonotype was detected a few times. An equimolar mix of two oligonucleotides served as the beta constant-region primer for TRBC1 and TRBC2. Nested alpha and beta constant-region primers with the SP2 primer drove four PCR rounds on ligated cDNA. TCRdb ran MiXCR on the UMI-ligation and nested PCR reads and lists one entry per CDR3 protein. The profile covers 95,000 to 150,000 distinct CDR3 sequences, with just over 35% appearing a single time and 0.8% to 1% taken by the ten largest. This CDR3 region has 15 residues. Germline V CDR1 and CDR2: SGHDT, YYEEEE. V was pared by 2 bases and J by 3 bases, with 12 bases between.

The rearrangement joins TRBV5-6 to TRBJ1-3; D may be TRBD1 (5 bases). The clonotype comes from a human donor in good health. Sequenced: central memory CD4+ T cells from blood. CDR3: CASSFTGDLGNTIYF. CDR3 coding DNA: TGTGCCAGCAGCTTCACTGGGGACCTTGGAAACACCATATATTTT.